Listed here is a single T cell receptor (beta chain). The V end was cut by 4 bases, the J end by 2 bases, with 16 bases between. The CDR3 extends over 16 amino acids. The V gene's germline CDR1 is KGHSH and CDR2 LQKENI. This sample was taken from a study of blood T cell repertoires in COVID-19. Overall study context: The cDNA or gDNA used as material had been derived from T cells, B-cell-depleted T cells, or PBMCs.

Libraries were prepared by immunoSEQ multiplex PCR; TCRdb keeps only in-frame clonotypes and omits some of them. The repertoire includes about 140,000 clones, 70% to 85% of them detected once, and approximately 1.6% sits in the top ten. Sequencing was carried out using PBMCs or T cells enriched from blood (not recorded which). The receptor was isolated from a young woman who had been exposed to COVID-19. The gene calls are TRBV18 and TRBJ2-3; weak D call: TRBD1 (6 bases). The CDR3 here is CASSLSYGTYTDTQYF. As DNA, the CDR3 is TGTGCCAGCTCACTGTCTTACGGGACATACACAGATACGCAGTATTTT.